This TCR beta chain was profiled in a study of identifying expanded T cells in peripheral blood. Study-wide findings and caveats: Over around two and four weeks, about 15 and 19 clones changed, versus 1.2 between replicates. Roughly two-week clone count variance significantly increased as total template count grew.

The CDR3 is 18 amino acids. V was clipped by 0 bases and J by 2 bases, with 18 bases between them. Germline V gene data show CDR1 as LNHNV and CDR2 as YYDKDF (reference sequence). Here immunoSEQ multiplex PCR was the method, and the copy in TCRdb shows in-frame clones only, minus some. Of tens of thousands of clones listed, around 84% are singletons. Of note for this clone: As yet, its antigen is unknown.

No infections or other immune events were documented during collection. Input material: blood. The chain uses TRBV15 and TRBJ2-3; D possibly corresponds to TRBD2 (5 bases). This receptor was identified in a person aged 18 to 70 in good health. The CDR3 region has the DNA TGTGCCACCAGCAGAGATCTTCCAAAACGGGAAGTCACAGATACGCAGTATTTT. Translating it yields CATSRDLPKREVTDTQYF.